One and the same sample provided the 25 T cell receptor beta chains below, sequenced in a study of blood T cell repertoires in COVID-19. Assay used: immunoSEQ multiplex PCR; TCRdb lists only in-frame clones, some missing. The data show approximately 220,000 clones, about 80% seen once. Sequences were obtained from peripheral blood. The receptors were sampled from an older woman with acute or convalescent COVID-19.

This chain's CDR3 is CASSLEGSGGTSAQYF. Written as DNA, the CDR3 is TGCGCCAGCAGCTTGGAAGGTAGCGGGGGGACCTCGGCGCAGTATTTT. This rearrangement joins TRBV5-1 to TRBJ2-3; 10 bases are shared with TRBD2. The CDR3 extends over 16 amino acids. CDR1 is SGHRS and CDR2 is YFSETQ in the germline V gene. J lost 10 bases, V lost 0 bases, and 11 bases had no gene match.

This sequence joins TRBV5-1 and TRBJ1-1, with TRBD1 identical over 10 bases. Germline V gene data show CDR1 as SGHRS and CDR2 as YFSETQ. This CDR3 spans 14 amino acids. Trimming at V came to 4 bases and at J to 1 base, leaving 1 base not matched to a gene. The CDR3 region is CASSRDRGNTEAFF. CDR3 coding DNA: TGCGCCAGCAGCCGGGACAGGGGGAACACTGAAGCTTTCTTT.

Comments on this clone: The same CDR3 is also encoded by other DNA sequences in this sample. The V gene is TRBV3-1 (or the pseudogene TRBV3-2), the J gene TRBJ1-2, with TRBD1 as a possible D gene (6 bases). CDR3 length: 13 residues. The V end lost 3 bases, the J end lost 4 bases, and 9 bases lay between the germline ends. In germline, CDR1 is LGHDT, CDR2 YNNKEL (reference sequence). The CDR3 protein is CASSQTDSYGYTF. DNA for the CDR3: TGTGCCAGCAGCCAGACGGACAGCTATGGCTACACCTTC.

The chain couples TRBV5-1 to TRBJ1-5; 7 bases are a match to TRBD1. CDR3 length: 14 amino acids. Germline CDR1 and CDR2: SGHRS and YFSETQ. The trim removed 6 bases at V and 2 bases at J, leaving 5 bases unmatched. CDR3 nucleotides: TGCGCCAGCAAGACAGGGCTTGGCAATCAGCCCCAGCATTTT. Translation: CASKTGLGNQPQHF.

The chain carries TRBV6-2 or TRBV6-3 and TRBJ2-7; D is perhaps TRBD1 (6 bases). The V end lost 5 bases, the J end lost 3 bases, and 17 bases lay between the germline ends. The germline V gene has CDR1 MNHEY and CDR2 SVGEGT. CDR3 length equals 15 residues. The CDR3 sequence: CASSITGTTHYEQYF. The CDR3 DNA is TGTGCCAGCAGTATAACAGGGACAACCCACTACGAGCAGTACTTC.

This rearrangement joins TRBV21-1 to TRBJ1-2; TRBD1, the table's D call, was not compared with the DNA. TRBV21-1 is tagged as a pseudogene. The CDR3 has 16 amino acids. The CDR3 region is CASSKGRGQVNYGYTF. CDR3 nucleotide sequence: TGTGCCAGCAGCAAAGGTCGGGGACAGGTGAACTATGGCTACACCTTC.

The V and J genes are TRBV7-3 and TRBJ2-1, with 8 positions matching TRBD2. J was trimmed by 8 bases and V by 5 bases; bases with no gene match: 11. The CDR3 is made up of 15 amino acids. CDR1 SGHTA and CDR2 FQGTGA come from the germline V gene. The CDR3 sequence: CASSPSGGQGYEQFF. The DNA for the CDR3 is TGTGCCAGCAGCCCTTCGGGGGGGCAAGGGTATGAGCAGTTCTTC.

The CDR3 nucleotides are TGCAGCGTTGAAGTCGGACAGGTATTTGGCTACACCTTC. It encodes CSVEVGQVFGYTF. The rearrangement uses TRBV29-1 and TRBJ1-2; 7 bases align to TRBD1. V lost 1 base to trimming and J lost 7 bases; unmatched junction nucleotides: 6. The CDR3 runs to 13 residues. CDR1 is SQVTM, CDR2 ANQGSEA, per germline.

The chain employs TRBV30 and TRBJ2-4; TRBD2 aligns across 12 bases. V lost 2 bases, J lost 2 bases, and 10 bases stayed unmatched. The length of the CDR3 is 18 residues. Germline V gene lookup returns CDR1 GTSNPN and CDR2 SVGIG (reference sequence). Written as DNA, the CDR3 is TGTGCCTGGAGTCAACCTAGCGGGGGGGCTCTCCCCAAAAACATTCAGTACTTC. As protein: CAWSQPSGGALPKNIQYF.

The chain has TRBV2 and TRBJ1-1; a weak D match, TRBD1 (6 bases). This CDR3 region has 13 residues. V was trimmed by 6 bases and J by 2 bases, leaving 10 bases between them. Per the germline V gene, CDR1 is SNHLY and CDR2 is FYNNEI. The CDR3 coding sequence is TGTGCCAGCAGGGACAGATCCAACACTGAAGCTTTCTTT. Amino acids: CASRDRSNTEAFF.

V is TRBV10-3 and J is TRBJ1-2, with TRBD1 matching 9 bases. Trimming cost V 10 bases and J 4 bases; bases outside gene matches: 7. Germline CDR1 and CDR2: ENHRY and SYGVKD. CDR3 length: 13 amino acids. CDR3 DNA sequence: TGTGCCACTACGACAGGGGGAGGCTATGGCTACACCTTC. Translation: CATTTGGGYGYTF.

Concerning this clone: At one boundary the junction diverges from the germline segment, which might be a read error. CDR3 DNA: TGTGCCAGCAGTCGGGATCAAAATCGCAATGAGCGGTTCTTC. Amino acids: CASSRDQNRNERFF. This chain links TRBV6-5 with TRBJ2-1, with D possibly TRBD2 on 5 matching bases. Germline-derived CDR1 and CDR2 are MNHEY and SVGAGI. This CDR3 is built from 14 residues.

This clone was seen only once. The chain combines TRBV4-2 with TRBJ1-5; 10 nucleotides match TRBD1. The trim removed 0 bases at V and 7 bases at J, leaving 6 bases unmatched. CDR1 is LGHNA and CDR2 is YNFKEQ in the germline V gene. This CDR3 region has 16 residues. The DNA of the CDR3 is TGTGCCAGCAGCCAAGACCCCGGGACAGGGGAGCAGCCCCAGCATTTT. Protein sequence: CASSQDPGTGEQPQHF.

The rearrangement uses TRBV10-3 and TRBJ2-1; possible D gene TRBD1, 6 bases. V lost 0 bases to trimming and J lost 7 bases, with 16 bases between them. This CDR3 region has 16 residues. The V gene's germline CDR1 is ENHRY and CDR2 SYGVKD. CDR3 loop: CAISESMQGTGNEQFF. DNA for the CDR3: TGTGCCATCAGTGAGTCGATGCAGGGGACGGGAAATGAGCAGTTCTTC.

This clone was found once. V gene TRBV28 combines with J gene TRBJ2-3; D is ambiguous. V shed 3 bases and J shed 6 bases, with 7 bases lying between them. This CDR3 spans 12 amino acids. Germline V gene lookup returns CDR1 MDHEN and CDR2 SYDVKM. This chain's CDR3 is CASSFEEDTQYF. CDR3 DNA sequence: TGTGCCAGCAGTTTCGAGGAGGATACGCAGTATTTT. Using reference TRBV28 and TRBJ2-3 for the parts outside the CDR3, the full variable domain is DVKVTQSSRYLVKRTGEKVFLECVQDMDHENMFWYRQDPGLGLRLIYFSYDVKMKEKGDIPEGYSVSREKKERFSLILESASTNQTSMYLCASSFEEDTQYFGPGTRLTVL.

The V gene is TRBV2, the J gene TRBJ1-2, with TRBD1 matching over 9 bases. Germline CDR1 and CDR2: SNHLY and FYNNEI. V was pared by 5 bases and J by 4 bases, with 8 bases of the junction left unmatched. This CDR3 has 15 amino acids. This CDR3 is CASSPRDRATYGYTF. In DNA, the CDR3 is TGTGCCAGCAGTCCCCGGGACAGGGCAACCTATGGCTACACCTTC.

This clone was seen a few times. V and J are TRBV2 and TRBJ1-3; 8 bases match TRBD1. The germline gives CDR1 SNHLY, CDR2 FYNNEI. Trimming took 6 bases from V and 1 from J; bases not matched to a gene: 14. The CDR3 sequence is 18 residues long. The CDR3 region has the DNA TGTGCCAGCAGGCAGGGGGCTACATTGCTCGGGTCTGGAAACACCATATATTTT. It is translated as CASRQGATLLGSGNTIYF.

This chain connects TRBV6-5 to TRBJ1-2, with 8 positions matching TRBD1. This CDR3 spans 13 amino acids. Germline V gives CDR1 MNHEY, CDR2 SVGAGI. The J segment lost 8 bases and the V segment lost 2 bases, leaving 4 bases of the junction unmatched. Written as DNA, the CDR3 is TGTGCCAGCAGTTACCAGGGGGCGCGGGGCTACACCTTC. This codes for CASSYQGARGYTF.

V is TRBV4-3 and J is TRBJ2-5, with D maybe TRBD2 (7 bases). This CDR3 has 16 residues. The germline V and J ends were trimmed by 2 bases and 1 base, with 14 bases remaining between them. The V gene's germline CDR1 is LGHNA and CDR2 YSLEER. This CDR3 reads CASSQFGGGPQETQYF. CDR3 DNA sequence: TGCGCCAGCAGCCAATTTGGGGGGGGGCCCCAAGAGACCCAGTACTTC.

This sequence joins TRBV24-1 and TRBJ1-1, with TRBD1 as a possible D gene (6 bases). This CDR3 spans 16 amino acids. CDR1 and CDR2 from the germline V gene are KGHDR and SFDVKD. V was pared by 3 bases and J by 3 bases, with 16 bases between. As DNA, the CDR3 is TGTGCCACCAGTGATACGGGTGCAGGGGATGACACTGAAGCTTTCTTT. Amino acid sequence: CATSDTGAGDDTEAFF.

This clone was counted at least ten times. J is TRBJ1-1 and V is TRBV10-3; no definite D call. Trimming left V 6 bases short and J 3 bases short, with 8 bases between. CDR1 is ENHRY and CDR2 is SYGVKD in the germline V gene. This CDR3 spans 12 amino acids. The CDR3 protein is CAISRGHTEAFF. The CDR3 DNA reads as TGTGCCATCAGCCGGGGTCACACTGAAGCTTTCTTT.

This chain uses TRBV3-1 (or the pseudogene TRBV3-2) with TRBJ2-7, with TRBD2 identical over 9 bases. The germline V gene has CDR1 LGHDT and CDR2 YNNKEL (reference sequence). The junction had 2 bases not matched to a gene; V was cut back by 2 bases and J by 0 bases. This CDR3 contains 15 residues. Here the CDR3 DNA reads TGTGCCAGCAGCCAATATAGCGGGAGCTCCTACGAGCAGTACTTC. It specifies CASSQYSGSSYEQYF.

This clone was seen more than once but under ten times. The CDR3, as DNA: TGTGCCAGCAGTTTATCGACGGGATCCTACGAGCAGTACTTC. Protein product: CASSLSTGSYEQYF. The chain combines TRBV27 with TRBJ2-7; possibly TRBD2 for D (5 bases). Trimming removed 0 bases from V and 1 base from J, with 7 bases in between. The CDR3 has 14 residues. CDR1 and CDR2 (germline): MNHEY, SMNVEV (reference sequence).

The sample holds a few counts of this clone. The chain employs TRBV7-2 and TRBJ1-2, with 9 bases matching TRBD1. There are 16 residues in the CDR3. The junction had 10 bases not matched to a gene; V was cut back by 1 base and J by 7 bases. CDR1 and CDR2 from the germline V gene are SGHTA and FQGNSA. The CDR3 nucleotides are TGTGCCAGCAGCTTAGTCCGGGCTGACAGGGGGGGTGGCTACACCTTC. Amino acid sequence: CASSLVRADRGGGYTF.

V and J are TRBV5-1 and TRBJ1-2; possible D gene TRBD1, 5 bases. The ends were cut back, 1 base at V and 6 bases at J, with 16 bases in the middle. CDR1 SGHRS and CDR2 YFSETQ come from the germline V gene. The CDR3 is 15 residues long. This CDR3 is CASSLRASRGDGYTF. The CDR3 DNA follows: TGCGCCAGCAGCTTGCGAGCCTCACGGGGGGATGGCTACACCTTC. Supplemented by reference TRBV5-1 and TRBJ1-2, the full variable domain reads KAGVTQTPRYLIKTRGQQVTLSCSPISGHRSVSWYQQTPGQGLQFLFEYFSETQRNKGNFPGRFSGRQFSNSRSEMNVSTLELGDSALYLCASSLRASRGDGYTFGSGTRLTVV.